These 19 T cell receptor beta chains were sequenced from one sample in a study of blood T cell repertoires in COVID-19. TCRdb's copy holds only in-frame clones and misses some; the assay was immunoSEQ multiplex PCR. The sample has about 500,000 clones; around nine tenths are singletons. Source material: peripheral blood. The receptors here all came from a woman aged 45 to 65 with COVID-19, enrolled during active disease.

The chain links TRBV5-1 to TRBJ1-6; D is unresolved. Trimming removed 0 bases at V and 6 bases at J, with 7 bases between. Looked up from germline, CDR1 is SGHRS and CDR2 is YFSETQ. The length of the CDR3 is 14 residues. The CDR3 DNA reads as TGCGCCAGCAGCTTGGACGGTGCTAATTCACCCCTCCACTTT. Amino acids: CASSLDGANSPLHF. Drawing the rest from reference TRBV5-1 and TRBJ1-6, the complete variable domain is KAGVTQTPRYLIKTRGQQVTLSCSPISGHRSVSWYQQTPGQGLQFLFEYFSETQRNKGNFPGRFSGRQFSNSRSEMNVSTLELGDSALYLCASSLDGANSPLHFGNGTRLTVT.

This chain links TRBV6-5 with TRBJ1-2, with D uncertain. This CDR3 is 12 amino acids long. Germline V gives CDR1 MNHEY, CDR2 SVGAGI. V was shortened by 6 bases and J by 6 bases, with 11 bases between the two germline ends. This CDR3 reads CASSTQEDGYTF. The CDR3 DNA reads as TGTGCCAGCAGCACCCAGGAGGATGGCTACACCTTC.

The chain's CDR3 is CASSYVEGAGEQYF. The CDR3 DNA reads TGTGCCAGCAGCTACGTCGAGGGGGCGGGCGAGCAGTACTTC. The chain combines TRBV6-5 with TRBJ2-7, with 7 bases aligning to TRBD1. This CDR3 is 14 amino acids long. The germline gives CDR1 MNHEY, CDR2 SVGAGI. Trimming took 6 bases from V and 6 from J; bases not matched to a gene: 11.

Only a few counts were recorded for this clone. The J gene is TRBJ1-2, the V gene TRBV28; D is uncertain. The CDR3 sequence is 12 residues long. Trimming took 7 bases from V and 4 from J, leaving 10 bases between them. Germline assignment: CDR1 MDHEN and CDR2 SYDVKM. The CDR3: CASTRGSYGYTF. The DNA of the CDR3 is TGTGCCAGCACCCGTGGGAGCTATGGCTACACCTTC.

CDR3 region: CASSVGIGGVENTEAFF. The CDR3 nucleotides read TGTGCCAGCAGCGTAGGAATAGGAGGGGTGGAGAACACTGAAGCTTTCTTT. This rearrangement joins TRBV9 to TRBJ1-1; weak D call: TRBD1 (5 bases). Germline V gene sequence: CDR1 SGDLS, CDR2 YYNGEE. V shed 0 bases and J shed 1 base, with 16 bases lying between them. The length of the CDR3 is 17 residues.

The chain couples TRBV19 to TRBJ1-1; D unresolved. V was pared by 5 bases and J by 0 bases, with 19 bases between. The CDR3 length is 17 residues. Looked up from germline, CDR1 is LNHDA and CDR2 is SQIVND (reference sequence). The chain's CDR3 is CASSYGTRFALNTEAFF. CDR3 nucleotides: TGTGCCAGTAGTTATGGCACCCGCTTTGCTTTGAACACTGAAGCTTTCTTT.

This clone was picked up one time. The chain carries TRBV5-1 and TRBJ2-1; TRBD1 matches at 7 bases. The V and J ends lost 1 base and 4 bases, in that order; junction bases with no gene match: 8. This CDR3 has 16 residues. Germline CDR1 SGHRS, CDR2 YFSETQ. The CDR3 DNA sequence: TGCGCCAGCAGCTTGTCCCAACTGACAGGGTACAATGAGCAGTTCTTC. Translating gives CASSLSQLTGYNEQFF.

This clone came up a few times. This chain connects TRBV2 to TRBJ1-5; D gene uncertain. The V end lost 5 bases, the J end lost 16 bases, and 15 bases lay between the germline ends. The germline V gene encodes CDR1 SNHLY and CDR2 FYNNEI. CDR3 length equals 11 residues. CDR3 sequence (DNA): TGTGCCAGCAGTTCTAGCTGGGTCACTCATTTT. Its translation is CASSSSWVTHF.

The gene calls are TRBV27 and TRBJ1-3; unclear D gene. CDR1 is MNHEY and CDR2 is SMNVEV in the germline V gene (reference sequence). Trimming shortened V by 6 bases and J by 0 bases, and 12 bases separated the two germline ends. The CDR3 spans 15 residues. CDR3 loop: CASRSGVSSGNTIYF. Here the CDR3 DNA reads TGTGCCAGCAGATCAGGTGTAAGCTCTGGAAACACCATATATTTT.

The chain links TRBV10-3 to TRBJ2-5; TRBD2 agrees at 8 bases. Germline CDR1 is ENHRY and CDR2 is SYGVKD. This CDR3 is 13 amino acids long. Germline trimming cut 7 bases from V and 0 bases from J; bases unmatched to any gene: 1. CDR3 sequence (DNA): TGTGCCATCACGGGAGGGTACCAAGAGACCCAGTACTTC. Amino acid sequence: CAITGGYQETQYF.

Here the CDR3 reads CASSPSGGASNEQFF. The CDR3, as DNA: TGTGCCAGCAGCCCTAGCGGGGGGGCGAGCAATGAGCAGTTCTTC. V usage is TRBV5-6 and J usage is TRBJ2-1; TRBD2 aligns across 12 bases. This CDR3 comprises 15 residues. With V trimmed by 4 bases and J by 6 bases, 5 bases remained unmatched. Germline V gene data show CDR1 as SGHDT and CDR2 as YYEEEE.

The chain combines TRBV5-4 with TRBJ1-1; D ambiguous. Germline assignment: CDR1 SGHNT and CDR2 YYREEE (reference sequence). The V and J ends lost 3 bases and 3 bases respectively, with 9 bases between them. The CDR3 consists of 13 residues. The CDR3 region has the DNA TGTGCCAGCAGCTCCCCCCGAGACACTGAAGCTTTCTTT. Translating it yields CASSSPRDTEAFF. The variable domain in full, with the rest retrieved from reference TRBV5-4 and TRBJ1-1, is ETGVTQSPTHLIKTRGQQVTLRCSSQSGHNTVSWYQQALGQGPQFIFQYYREEENGRGNFPPRFSGLQFPNYSSELNVNALELDDSALYLCASSSPRDTEAFFGQGTRLTVV.

The genes are TRBV5-6 and TRBJ2-2; TRBD1 aligns across 9 bases. Trimming cost V 2 bases and J 2 bases; bases outside gene matches: 4. Germline assignment: CDR1 SGHDT and CDR2 YYEEEE. The CDR3 length is 16 residues. The CDR3 loop is CASSLRQGVNTGELFF. CDR3 in DNA: TGTGCCAGCAGCTTACGACAGGGGGTCAACACCGGGGAGCTGTTTTTT.

J is TRBJ2-3 and V is TRBV24-1, with D maybe TRBD2 (6 bases). CDR3 length: 17 amino acids. Germline assignment: CDR1 KGHDR and CDR2 SFDVKD. Trimming stripped 2 bases from V and 2 bases from J, with 16 bases between. This CDR3 reads CATSDSRRGGPTDTQYF. CDR3 DNA: TGTGCCACCAGTGATTCCAGGCGGGGAGGCCCCACAGATACGCAGTATTTT.

This clone occurred once. The J gene is TRBJ2-7, the V gene TRBV2; D unresolved. Looked up from germline, CDR1 is SNHLY and CDR2 is FYNNEI. Trimming stripped 5 bases from V and 2 bases from J, with 10 bases between. CDR3 size: 13 residues. For the CDR3, the DNA is TGTGCCAGCAGTTTAGACCGGGCCTACGAGCAGTACTTC. Protein sequence: CASSLDRAYEQYF.

The rearrangement uses TRBV29-1 and TRBJ1-6, with TRBD1 matching 7 bases. Germline V CDR1 and CDR2: SQVTM, ANQGSEA. The CDR3 sequence is 13 residues long. The ends lost 7 bases at V and 5 bases at J; junction bases unmatched: 5. This CDR3 is CSARQGDNSPLHF. The CDR3 DNA reads as TGCAGCGCCCGACAGGGTGATAATTCACCCCTCCACTTT.

The chain carries TRBV5-1 and TRBJ2-5; the D gene is possibly TRBD2 (7 bases). This CDR3 has 16 residues. CDR1 is SGHRS, CDR2 YFSETQ, per germline. With 4 bases removed from V and 1 base from J, the gap between germline ends came to 17 bases. CDR3 region: CASSGGGRGLQETQYF. CDR3 coding DNA: TGCGCCAGCAGCGGCGGGGGCCGTGGGCTCCAAGAGACCCAGTACTTC. The full variable domain, rest sourced from reference TRBV5-1 and TRBJ2-5, is KAGVTQTPRYLIKTRGQQVTLSCSPISGHRSVSWYQQTPGQGLQFLFEYFSETQRNKGNFPGRFSGRQFSNSRSEMNVSTLELGDSALYLCASSGGGRGLQETQYFGPGTRLLVL.

V usage is TRBV9 and J usage is TRBJ1-6; TRBD1 agrees at 8 bases. The germline V gene has CDR1 SGDLS and CDR2 YYNGEE. The CDR3 contains 14 residues. V was pared by 2 bases and J by 10 bases, with 5 bases of the junction left unmatched. The CDR3, as DNA: TGTGCCAGCAGCGTTAGGACAGGGAGGTCACCCCTCCACTTT. Residues: CASSVRTGRSPLHF.

This rearrangement joins TRBV4-2 to TRBJ2-3, with 10 bases fitting TRBD2. V lost 4 bases, J lost 0 bases, and 19 bases stayed unmatched. Per the germline V gene, CDR1 is LGHNA and CDR2 is YNFKEQ. This CDR3 is built from 21 residues. The DNA of the CDR3 is TGTGCCAGCAGCCTTCCGCTAGGCGTAGCGGGGGGCCCTTCTAGCACAGATACGCAGTATTTT. This sequence encodes CASSLPLGVAGGPSSTDTQYF.